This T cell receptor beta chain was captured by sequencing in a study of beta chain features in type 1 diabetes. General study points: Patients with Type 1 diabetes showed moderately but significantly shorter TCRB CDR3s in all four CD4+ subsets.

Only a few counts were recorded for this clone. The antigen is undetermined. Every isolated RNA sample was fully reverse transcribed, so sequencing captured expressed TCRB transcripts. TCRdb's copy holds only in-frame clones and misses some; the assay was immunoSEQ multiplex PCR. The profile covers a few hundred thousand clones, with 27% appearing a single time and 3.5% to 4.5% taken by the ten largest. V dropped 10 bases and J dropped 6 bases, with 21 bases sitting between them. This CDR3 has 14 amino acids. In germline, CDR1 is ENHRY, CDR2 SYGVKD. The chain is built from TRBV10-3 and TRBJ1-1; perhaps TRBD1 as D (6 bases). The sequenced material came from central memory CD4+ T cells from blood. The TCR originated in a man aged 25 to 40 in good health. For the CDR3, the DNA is TGTGCCACAACCAAGGACAGTGGATCTTCTGAAGCTTTCTTT. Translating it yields CATTKDSGSSEAFF.